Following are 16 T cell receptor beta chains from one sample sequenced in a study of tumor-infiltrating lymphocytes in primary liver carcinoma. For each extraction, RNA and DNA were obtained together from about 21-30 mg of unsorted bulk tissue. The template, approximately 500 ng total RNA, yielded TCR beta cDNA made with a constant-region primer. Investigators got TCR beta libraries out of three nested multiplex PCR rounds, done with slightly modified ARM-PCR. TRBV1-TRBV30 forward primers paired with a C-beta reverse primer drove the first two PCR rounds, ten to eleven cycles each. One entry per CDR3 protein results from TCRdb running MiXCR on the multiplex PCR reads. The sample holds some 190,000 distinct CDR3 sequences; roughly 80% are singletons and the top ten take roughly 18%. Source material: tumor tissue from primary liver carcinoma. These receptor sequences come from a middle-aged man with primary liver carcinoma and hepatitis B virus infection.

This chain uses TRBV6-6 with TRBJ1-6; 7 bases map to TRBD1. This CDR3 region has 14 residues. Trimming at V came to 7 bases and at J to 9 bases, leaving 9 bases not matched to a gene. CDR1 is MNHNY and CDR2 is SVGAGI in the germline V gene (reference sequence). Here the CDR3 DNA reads TGTGCCAGCACCCACGCAGGGGGAACTTCACCCCTCCACTTT. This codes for CASTHAGGTSPLHF.

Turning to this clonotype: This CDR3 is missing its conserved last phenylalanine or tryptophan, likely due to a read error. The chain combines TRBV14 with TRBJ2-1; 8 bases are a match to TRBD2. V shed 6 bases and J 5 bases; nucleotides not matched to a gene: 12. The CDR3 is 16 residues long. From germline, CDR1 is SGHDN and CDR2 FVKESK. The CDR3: CASSAIAGLVNNEQFL. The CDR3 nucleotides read TGTGCCAGCAGTGCTATAGCGGGATTGGTAAACAATGAGCAGTTCCTC.

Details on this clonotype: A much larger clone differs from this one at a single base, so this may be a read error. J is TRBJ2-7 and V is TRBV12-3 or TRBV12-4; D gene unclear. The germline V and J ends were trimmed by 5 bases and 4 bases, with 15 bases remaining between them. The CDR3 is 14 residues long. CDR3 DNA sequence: TGTGCCAGCAGTCCCCGTGACGGACCATACGAGCAGTACTTC. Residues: CASSPRDGPYEQYF.

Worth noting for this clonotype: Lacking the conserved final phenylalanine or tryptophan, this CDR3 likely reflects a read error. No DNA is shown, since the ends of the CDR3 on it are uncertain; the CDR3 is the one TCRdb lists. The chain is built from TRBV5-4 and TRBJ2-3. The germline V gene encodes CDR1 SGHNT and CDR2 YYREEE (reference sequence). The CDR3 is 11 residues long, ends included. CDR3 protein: CASSWGGTHYV.

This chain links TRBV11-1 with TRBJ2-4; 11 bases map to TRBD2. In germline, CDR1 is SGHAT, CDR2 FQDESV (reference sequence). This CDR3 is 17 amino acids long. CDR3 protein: CTNSLPETSGTKNIQYF. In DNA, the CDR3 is TGTACCAACAGCCTTCCCGAGACTAGCGGGACCAAAAACATTCAGTACTTC.

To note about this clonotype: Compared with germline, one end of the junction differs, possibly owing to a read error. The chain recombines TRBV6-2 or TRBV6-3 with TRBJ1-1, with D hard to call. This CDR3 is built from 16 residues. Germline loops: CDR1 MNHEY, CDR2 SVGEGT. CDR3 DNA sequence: TGTTACAGCACTATAATCTGGACGAGGGTAGTCACTGAACCTTTCTTT. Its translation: CYSTIIWTRVVTEPFF.

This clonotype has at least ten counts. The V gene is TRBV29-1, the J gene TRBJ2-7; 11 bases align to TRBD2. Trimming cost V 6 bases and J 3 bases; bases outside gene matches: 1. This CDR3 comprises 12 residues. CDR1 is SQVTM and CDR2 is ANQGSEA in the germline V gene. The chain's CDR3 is CSVLAGVYEQYF. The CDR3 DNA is TGCAGCGTACTAGCGGGAGTCTACGAGCAGTACTTC.

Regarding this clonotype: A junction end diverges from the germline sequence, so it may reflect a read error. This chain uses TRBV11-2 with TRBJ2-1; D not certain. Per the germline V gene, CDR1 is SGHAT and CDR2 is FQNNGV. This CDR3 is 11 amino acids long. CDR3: CTSNSANRQFF. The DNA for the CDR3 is TGTACCAGCAACTCCGCGAATAGGCAGTTCTTC. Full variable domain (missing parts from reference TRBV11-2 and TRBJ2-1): EAGVAQSPRYKIIEKRQSVAFWCNPISGHATLYWYQQILGQGPKLLIQFQNNGVVDDSQLPKDRFSAERLKGVDSTLKIQPAKLEDSAVYLCTSNSANRQFFGPGTRLTVL.

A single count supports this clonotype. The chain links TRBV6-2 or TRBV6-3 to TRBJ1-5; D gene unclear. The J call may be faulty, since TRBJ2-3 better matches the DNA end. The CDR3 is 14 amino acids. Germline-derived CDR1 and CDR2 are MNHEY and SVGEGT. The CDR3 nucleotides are TGTGCCAGCAGTTTCCCAGTTCTAAATCAGCCCCAGTATTTT. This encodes CASSFPVLNQPQYF.

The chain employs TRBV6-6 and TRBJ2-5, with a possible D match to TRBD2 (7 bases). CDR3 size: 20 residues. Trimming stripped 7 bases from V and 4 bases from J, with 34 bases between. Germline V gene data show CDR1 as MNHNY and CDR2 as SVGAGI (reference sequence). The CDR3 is CASNQWGLLTRGRAVETQYF. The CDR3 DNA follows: TGTGCCAGCAACCAATGGGGTTTACTGACTAGGGGGAGGGCCGTAGAGACCCAGTACTTC.

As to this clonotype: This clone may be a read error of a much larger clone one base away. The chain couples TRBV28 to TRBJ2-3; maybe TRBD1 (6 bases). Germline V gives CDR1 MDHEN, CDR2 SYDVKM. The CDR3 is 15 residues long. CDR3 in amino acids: CVSSRRQDHTDTQYF. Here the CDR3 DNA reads TGTGTCAGCAGCCGCAGACAGGACCACACAGATACGCAGTATTTT.

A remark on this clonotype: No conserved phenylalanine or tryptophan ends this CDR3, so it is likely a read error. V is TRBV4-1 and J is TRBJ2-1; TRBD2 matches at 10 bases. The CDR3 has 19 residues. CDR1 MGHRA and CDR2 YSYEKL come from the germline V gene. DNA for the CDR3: TGCGCCAGTAGCCAAGATAGGAGGGCTAGCGGGAGCTCCTACAATGAGCAGTTCTTA. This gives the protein CASSQDRRASGSSYNEQFL.

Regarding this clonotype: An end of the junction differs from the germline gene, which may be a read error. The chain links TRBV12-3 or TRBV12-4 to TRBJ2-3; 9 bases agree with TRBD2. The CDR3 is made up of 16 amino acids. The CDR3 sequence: CASSRRTSVSTDTQYF. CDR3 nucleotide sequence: TGTGCAAGCAGCCGTCGGACTAGCGTGAGCACAGATACGCAGTATTTT.

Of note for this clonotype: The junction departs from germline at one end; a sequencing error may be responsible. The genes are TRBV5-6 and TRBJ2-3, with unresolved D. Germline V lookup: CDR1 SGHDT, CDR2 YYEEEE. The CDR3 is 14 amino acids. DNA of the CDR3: TGTGCCGGCAGCTTGTCCGGTAACACAGATACGCAGTACTTT. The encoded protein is CAGSLSGNTDTQYF.

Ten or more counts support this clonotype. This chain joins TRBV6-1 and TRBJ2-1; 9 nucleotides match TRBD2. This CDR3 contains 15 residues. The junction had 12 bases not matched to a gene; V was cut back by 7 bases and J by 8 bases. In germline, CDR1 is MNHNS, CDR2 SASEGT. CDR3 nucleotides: TGTGCCAGCATCCCAAGGCTAGCGGGATGGGATGAGCAGTTCTTC. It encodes CASIPRLAGWDEQFF.

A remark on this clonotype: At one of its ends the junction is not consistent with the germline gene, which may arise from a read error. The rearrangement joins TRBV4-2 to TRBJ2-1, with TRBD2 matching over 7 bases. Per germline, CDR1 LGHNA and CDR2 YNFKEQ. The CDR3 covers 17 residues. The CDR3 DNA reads TGTGCCAGCAGGCAAGCAGTGACTAACGGGAGGTACAATGAGCAGTTCTTC. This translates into CASRQAVTNGRYNEQFF.